This TCR beta chain was retrieved from a study of blood T cells in healthy people across ages. Per the germline V gene, CDR1 is MDHEN and CDR2 is SYDVKM. The CDR3 sequence is 15 residues long. The V end was cut by 6 bases, the J end by 2 bases, with 17 bases between. PCR was performed a second time for 7 to 11 cycles using a sample-barcoded 5' primer and a J-beta primer mix. MiXCR, run by TCRdb on the 5' RACE reads, gives a single entry per CDR3 protein. The table records about 930,000 distinct CDR3 sequences, roughly 28% of them present only once. These data are also associated with another study on T cells of mothers and their children.

Source material: blood. The receptor was isolated from a woman between 40 and 55 years old in good health. This chain links TRBV28 with TRBJ2-7; D call uncertain. CDR3 loop: CASSFPFKSAYEQYF. CDR3 coding DNA: TGTGCCAGCAGCTTTCCCTTTAAATCTGCCTACGAGCAGTACTTC.